This T cell receptor beta chain was found in a study of cytomegalovirus exposure and HLA in healthy donors. About this clone itself: What it binds is unknown.

The V gene end was trimmed by 1 base and the J gene end by 0 bases; junction bases not matched to a gene: 4. The germline V gene encodes CDR1 MDHEN and CDR2 SYDVKM. CDR3 size: 18 residues. Study results and caveats: Most sequenced TCRs were rare (though some public TCRs occurred in many donors).

Primers for the PCR totalled 60 Vbeta and 13 Jbeta. The method was immunoSEQ multiplex PCR; TCRdb's version includes in-frame clones alone and lacks a portion of them. This sample has over 75,000 clones, with around a tenth found just once. The TCR comes from a man aged 45-65 years in good health and CMV-seropositive. This sequence joins TRBV28 and TRBJ2-6, with 9 bases lining up with TRBD1. The sequencing sample was made of PBMCs. The CDR3 is CASSLLGTGTSGANVLTF. The CDR3 region has the DNA TGTGCCAGCAGTTTATTGGGGACAGGGACCTCTGGGGCCAACGTCCTGACTTTC.